The 18 T cell receptor beta chains below all came from one sample that was sequenced in a study of cytomegalovirus exposure and HLA in healthy donors. The PCR employed 60 Vbeta primers together with 13 Jbeta primers. The assay was immunoSEQ multiplex PCR, and TCRdb's table has in-frame clones only and misses some. The repertoire includes about 180,000 clones, 80% to 90% of them detected once, and about 2.4% sits in the top ten. The material sequenced was PBMCs. Receptors originate from a male donor in good health and CMV-seronegative.

V and J are TRBV4-1 and TRBJ2-1; 9 nucleotides match TRBD2. CDR3 length equals 16 residues. V shed 4 bases and J 7 bases; nucleotides not matched to a gene: 11. Germline CDR1 and CDR2: MGHRA and YSYEKL. In nucleotides, the CDR3 is TGCGCCAGCAGCCCCCAAGGAGCGGGAGGCGATAATGAGCAGTTCTTC. This translates into CASSPQGAGGDNEQFF.

The chain carries TRBV7-2 and TRBJ2-3, with 7 bases lining up with TRBD2. J gave up 9 bases and V 2 bases, and 20 bases lay outside the gene matches. The CDR3 is 18 residues long. CDR1 and CDR2 from the germline V gene are SGHTA and FQGNSA. CDR3 loop: CASSLTRSSGGGSRTQYF. The DNA of the CDR3 is TGTGCCAGCAGCTTAACTAGATCCTCTGGCGGGGGATCGAGGACGCAGTATTTT.

V is TRBV7-6 and J is TRBJ2-3; perhaps TRBD2 as D (5 bases). The CDR3 contains 16 residues. Trimming pared 2 bases from V and 0 bases from J, leaving 12 bases between. Germline V lookup: CDR1 SGHVS, CDR2 FNYEAQ. The CDR3 protein is CASSLSGAASTDTQYF. The CDR3 region has the DNA TGTGCCAGCAGCTTATCTGGAGCGGCTAGCACAGATACGCAGTATTTT.

V and J are TRBV7-9 and TRBJ1-2, with D maybe TRBD1 (6 bases). Looked up from germline, CDR1 is SEHNR and CDR2 is FQNEAQ (reference sequence). V was trimmed by 5 bases and J by 2 bases, leaving 12 bases between them. This CDR3 spans 14 amino acids. CDR3 bases: TGTGCCAGCAGCAATAGAACAGGGAACTATGGCTACACCTTC. This sequence encodes CASSNRTGNYGYTF.

The V gene is TRBV28, the J gene TRBJ2-3, with 7 bases aligning to TRBD1. This CDR3 has 16 residues. V lost 5 bases to trimming and J lost 4 bases; unmatched junction nucleotides: 12. Germline V gene data show CDR1 as MDHEN and CDR2 as SYDVKM. The CDR3 here is CASSLLTGLFSDTQYF. The CDR3 nucleotides are TGTGCCAGCAGTCTTCTGACAGGGCTTTTTTCAGATACGCAGTATTTT.

V usage is TRBV4-2 and J usage is TRBJ2-3; 13 nucleotides match TRBD2. J lost 5 bases, V lost 4 bases, and 12 bases had no gene match. CDR3 size: 18 residues. Germline CDR1 and CDR2: LGHNA and YNFKEQ. CDR3 DNA: TGTGCCAGCAGCCTAACTAGCGGGGGGGCCTCGGTCGTAGATACGCAGTATTTT. It yields the protein CASSLTSGGASVVDTQYF.

This clone was recorded only once. This chain uses TRBV7-9 with TRBJ1-2; D gene uncertain. V gave up 4 bases and J gave up 6 bases, with 6 bases separating them. The CDR3 has 11 amino acids. CDR1 and CDR2 from the germline V gene are SEHNR and FQNEAQ (reference sequence). CDR3 nucleotides: TGTGCCAGCAGCTCCGCGGATGGCTACACCTTC. Its translation is CASSSADGYTF.

The chain employs TRBV30 and TRBJ2-2, with 7 bases matching TRBD1. The trim removed 2 bases at V and 6 bases at J, leaving 12 bases unmatched. The CDR3 sequence is 16 residues long. Germline V gene lookup returns CDR1 GTSNPN and CDR2 SVGIG (reference sequence). CDR3 loop: CAWSPRGRGRPGELFF. CDR3 bases: TGTGCCTGGAGTCCCCGGGGAAGGGGGCGGCCCGGGGAGCTGTTTTTT.

This clone has a handful of counts. V gene TRBV5-1 combines with J gene TRBJ1-1; D is ambiguous. CDR1 is SGHRS, CDR2 YFSETQ, per germline. The CDR3 is made up of 14 amino acids. The V end was cut by 1 base, the J end by 5 bases, with 12 bases between. CDR3 in amino acids: CASSLSGISTEAFF. The CDR3 nucleotides are TGCGCCAGCAGCTTGTCGGGGATCTCAACTGAAGCTTTCTTT. Based on the CDR3 plus reference TRBV5-1 and TRBJ1-1, the full variable domain is KAGVTQTPRYLIKTRGQQVTLSCSPISGHRSVSWYQQTPGQGLQFLFEYFSETQRNKGNFPGRFSGRQFSNSRSEMNVSTLELGDSALYLCASSLSGISTEAFFGQGTRLTVV.

This chain connects TRBV7-3 to TRBJ1-1; possible D gene TRBD1, 5 bases. Trimming took off 5 bases at V and 4 bases at J, with 11 bases between the two ends. This CDR3 has 13 residues. Looked up from germline, CDR1 is SGHTA and CDR2 is FQGTGA. CDR3 DNA sequence: TGTGCCAGCAGCCTGGGGGGACCCACTGAAGCTTTCTTT. This gives the protein CASSLGGPTEAFF.

This clone was recorded a few times. In nucleotides, the CDR3 is TGTGCCAGCAGCCCCCGACAGGGTACCTCCTACGAGCAGTACTTC. Its protein product is CASSPRQGTSYEQYF. The genes are TRBV7-2 and TRBJ2-7; 7 bases fit TRBD1. V dropped 5 bases and J dropped 0; count of bases not matched to a gene: 7. The CDR3 totals 15 residues. CDR1 is SGHTA, CDR2 FQGNSA, per germline.

V gene TRBV5-1 combines with J gene TRBJ1-1, with TRBD1 identical over 12 bases. Germline V CDR1 and CDR2: SGHRS, YFSETQ. This CDR3 is built from 17 residues. With V trimmed by 3 bases and J by 10 bases, 16 bases remained unmatched. The CDR3 here is CASSSTGTGGGPAGAFF. In DNA form, the CDR3 reads TGCGCCAGCAGCTCAACCGGGACAGGGGGCGGTCCTGCTGGAGCTTTCTTT.

The chain employs TRBV15 and TRBJ2-2, with 8 bases aligning to TRBD1. The CDR3 contains 15 residues. Losses at the gene ends were 3 bases for V and 5 bases for J; bases not matched to a gene: 5. Germline-derived CDR1 and CDR2 are LNHNV and YYDKDF (reference sequence). The DNA for the CDR3 is TGTGCCACCAGCAGGACAGGGGATGGAACCGGGGAGCTGTTTTTT. This gives the protein CATSRTGDGTGELFF.

This sequence joins TRBV5-6 and TRBJ2-2, with a tentative D call TRBD2 (5 bases). The CDR3 sequence is 13 residues long. Per germline, CDR1 SGHDT and CDR2 YYEEEE. The ends were cut back, 1 base at V and 6 bases at J, with 7 bases in the middle. CDR3 in amino acids: CASSLQRPGELFF. The CDR3 DNA reads as TGTGCCAGCAGCTTGCAGCGGCCCGGGGAGCTGTTTTTT.

V and J are TRBV4-1 and TRBJ1-1, with D maybe TRBD1 (5 bases). This CDR3 contains 13 residues. Germline loops: CDR1 MGHRA, CDR2 YSYEKL. Trimming took off 1 base at V and 6 bases at J, with 9 bases between the two ends. The CDR3 region has the DNA TGCGCCAGCAGCCAAGCAGGGCCTCCTGAAGCTTTCTTT. Translated: CASSQAGPPEAFF.

The chain recombines TRBV7-7 with TRBJ1-5; D possibly corresponds to TRBD1 (6 bases). Looked up from germline, CDR1 is SSHAT and CDR2 is FNYEAQ (reference sequence). V gave up 4 bases and J gave up 0 bases, with 13 bases separating them. This CDR3 is 16 amino acids long. DNA of the CDR3: TGTGCCAGCAGCTGGCCGGGACAAGATAGCAATCAGCCCCAGCATTTT. This encodes CASSWPGQDSNQPQHF.

V and J are TRBV6-4 and TRBJ2-2; 14 bases align to TRBD2. The germline V gene encodes CDR1 MRHNA and CDR2 SNTAGT. V trimming: 6 bases; J trimming: 2 bases; junction bases outside the gene matches: 5. The CDR3 has 17 residues. The CDR3 loop reads CASSPTSGGANTGELFF. The CDR3 coding sequence is TGTGCCAGCAGCCCGACTAGCGGGGGGGCAAACACCGGGGAGCTGTTTTTT.

J is TRBJ1-3 and V is TRBV27, with D uncertain. V was clipped by 2 bases and J by 0 bases, with 8 bases between them. The CDR3 runs to 15 residues. Germline CDR1 MNHEY, CDR2 SMNVEV (reference sequence). DNA for the CDR3: TGTGCCAGCAGTTTAACTGTGAACTCTGGAAACACCATATATTTT. Protein product: CASSLTVNSGNTIYF.